The entry that follows covers one T cell receptor beta chain sequence. Its antigen is not identified. The data are from a study of beta chain features in type 1 diabetes. Regarding the study as a whole: TCRB CDR3s from Type 1 diabetes patients were moderately but significantly shorter in all four CD4+ subsets.

Sorting that relied on CD45RO/CCR7/CD25/CD127/CD95/CD27 yielded CD4+ naive, central memory, regulatory and stem cell-like memory cells. The germline V gene encodes CDR1 MNHNY and CDR2 SVGAGI (reference sequence). V lost 6 bases to trimming and J lost 7 bases; unmatched junction nucleotides: 13. This CDR3 comprises 16 residues. The whole isolated RNA underwent reverse transcription, so sequencing captured expressed TCRB transcripts. The protocol was immunoSEQ multiplex PCR, while the TCRdb copy is restricted to in-frame clones and leaves out a portion. The sample carries about 370,000 clones, over 9% recorded once.

V and J are TRBV6-6 and TRBJ2-1; 9 positions agree with TRBD2. The sequencing input was central memory CD4+ T cells from blood. This TCR was recovered from a man younger than 45 with type 1 diabetes. The CDR3: CASRGGEGLASNEQFF. CDR3 DNA: TGTGCCAGCAGGGGGGGAGAGGGACTAGCATCAAATGAGCAGTTCTTC.